One and the same sample provided the 21 T cell receptor beta chains below, sequenced in a study of CD8 T cells in ankylosing spondylitis. Regarding the study as a whole: There was a TCR beta motif, made of roughly eight highly homologous variants, that appeared characteristic of ankylosing spondylitis blood.

MiXCR, run by TCRdb on the 5' RACE reads, gives a single entry per CDR3 protein. The sample contains about 540,000 distinct CDR3 sequences, about 12% of which appear only once. No antigen has been identified for these receptors. The sample consisted of blood, either unsorted or a sorted T cell fraction (not recorded which). These receptors were obtained from a male donor with ankylosing spondylitis.

This clonotype occurred a few times. This chain joins TRBV15 and TRBJ2-5, with D perhaps matching TRBD2 (6 bases). Germline CDR1 reads LNHNV; CDR2 reads YYDKDF (reference sequence). This CDR3 is built from 15 residues. Trimming took 0 bases from V and 4 from J, leaving 12 bases between them. The CDR3, as DNA: TGTGCCACCAGCAGAGACCCTGCGGGGACAGAGACCCAGTACTTC. Its protein is CATSRDPAGTETQYF.

This clonotype was observed a few times. This chain links TRBV24-1 with TRBJ2-2; either TRBD1 or TRBD2 may supply D (5 bases each). V lost 6 bases and J lost 1, with 11 bases in between. Germline V CDR1 and CDR2: KGHDR, SFDVKD. The CDR3 has 15 amino acids. This CDR3 is CATSRGGGNTGELFF. As DNA, the CDR3 is TGTGCCACCAGTCGGGGCGGAGGGAACACCGGGGAGCTGTTTTTT.

The chain has TRBV30 and TRBJ2-7; unclear D gene. Germline assignment: CDR1 GTSNPN and CDR2 SVGIG (reference sequence). CDR3 length: 12 amino acids. V lost 4 bases and J 6 bases, leaving 13 bases between the germline ends. This CDR3 is CAWTLGSAEQYF. For the CDR3, the DNA is TGTGCCTGGACCCTGGGCTCCGCCGAGCAGTACTTC.

This rearrangement joins TRBV20-1 to TRBJ2-3; D may be TRBD2 (6 bases). The CDR3 sequence is 14 residues long. CDR1 and CDR2 from the germline V gene are DFQATT and SNEGSKA (reference sequence). Between the trimmed V and J ends, which lost 0 bases and 5 bases, there was a span of 12 bases. In nucleotides, the CDR3 is TGCAGTGCTAGAGAGCCCGGGAGCCGAGATACGCAGTATTTT. Encoded protein: CSAREPGSRDTQYF.

V usage is TRBV20-1 and J usage is TRBJ2-1; 9 nucleotides agree with TRBD2. The germline CDR1 and CDR2 sequences are DFQATT and SNEGSKA (reference sequence). The CDR3 length is 16 residues. The V segment lost 3 bases and the J segment 1 base; nucleotides outside the gene matches: 7. The CDR3 DNA follows: TGCAGTGCTAGCCGGACTAGCGACTATTCCTACAATGAGCAGTTCTTC. This gives the protein CSASRTSDYSYNEQFF.

V usage is TRBV12-5 and J usage is TRBJ2-1; no definite D call. The CDR3 totals 14 residues. Germline V gene lookup returns CDR1 LGHNT and CDR2 FRNRAP. Trimming removed 3 bases at V and 8 bases at J, with 14 bases between. DNA of the CDR3: TGTGCTAGTGGTTTCCCCCCGGAGATTGATGAGCAGTTCTTC. This encodes CASGFPPEIDEQFF.

The gene calls are TRBV5-1 and TRBJ2-1, with D perhaps assigned TRBD1 or TRBD2 (5 bases each). The CDR3 length is 15 residues. The V gene lost 5 bases and the J gene lost 2 bases, with 14 bases spanning the gap. Germline assignment: CDR1 SGHRS and CDR2 YFSETQ. CDR3 in amino acids: CASSSTGPTYNEQFF. The CDR3, as DNA: TGCGCCAGCAGTTCTACGGGACCAACCTACAATGAGCAGTTCTTC.

The chain is built from TRBV6-1 and TRBJ1-4; D unclear. Germline values: CDR1 MNHNS, CDR2 SASEGT. The CDR3 is made up of 14 amino acids. V lost 6 bases and J lost 0, with 8 bases in between. CDR3 nucleotide sequence: TGTGCCAGCAGACCGGGAGCAACTAATGAAAAACTGTTTTTT. Its protein product is CASRPGATNEKLFF.

The V gene is TRBV25-1, the J gene TRBJ2-3; D ambiguous. Trimming took 1 base from V and 0 from J, leaving 8 bases between them. Germline lookup yields CDR1 MGHDK and CDR2 SYGVNS. The CDR3 totals 15 residues. The DNA for the CDR3 is TGTGCCAGCAGTGAATTGCGTGGGAGCACAGATACGCAGTATTTT. It specifies CASSELRGSTDTQYF.

This clonotype was observed a handful of times. This chain links TRBV6-1 with TRBJ2-1, with D tentatively TRBD2 (5 bases). Deletions cut 8 bases from V and 1 base from J, with 12 bases between. Germline assignment: CDR1 MNHNS and CDR2 SASEGT. The CDR3 runs to 14 residues. Here the CDR3 reads CASARLKSYNEQFF. The CDR3 region has the DNA TGTGCCAGCGCTAGACTAAAATCCTACAATGAGCAGTTCTTC.

The CDR3 region is CASRHGLAGVYNEQFF. The CDR3, as DNA: TGCGCCAGCAGACACGGACTAGCGGGAGTCTACAATGAGCAGTTCTTC. The chain has TRBV5-1 and TRBJ2-1; 13 positions agree with TRBD2. There are 16 residues in the CDR3. Per the germline V gene, CDR1 is SGHRS and CDR2 is YFSETQ. V dropped 5 bases and J dropped 3; count of bases not matched to a gene: 5. The variable domain in full, with the rest retrieved from reference TRBV5-1 and TRBJ2-1, is KAGVTQTPRYLIKTRGQQVTLSCSPISGHRSVSWYQQTPGQGLQFLFEYFSETQRNKGNFPGRFSGRQFSNSRSEMNVSTLELGDSALYLCASRHGLAGVYNEQFFGPGTRLTVL.

In this sample, this clonotype turned up a few times. V and J are TRBV6-1 and TRBJ1-2, with 7 bases aligning to TRBD1. Per the germline V gene, CDR1 is MNHNS and CDR2 is SASEGT. The CDR3 is 13 residues long. V was pared by 3 bases and J by 4 bases, with 2 bases of the junction left unmatched. The CDR3 coding sequence is TGTGCCAGCAGTGAGACAGGGAGCTATGGCTACACCTTC. Protein: CASSETGSYGYTF.

This clonotype showed up just a few times. The J gene is TRBJ1-5, the V gene TRBV2; no definite D call. The V gene's germline CDR1 is SNHLY and CDR2 FYNNEI. The V gene lost 6 bases and the J gene lost 7 bases, with 10 bases spanning the gap. CDR3 length: 12 residues. CDR3 sequence reads: CASSGPRQPQHF. CDR3 DNA sequence: TGTGCCAGCAGCGGACCGCGGCAGCCCCAGCATTTT.

This clonotype came up many times. The chain has TRBV24-1 and TRBJ2-7, with D possibly matching TRBD2 (5 bases). With 2 bases removed from V and 11 bases from J, the gap between germline ends came to 9 bases. The germline V gene has CDR1 KGHDR and CDR2 SFDVKD. The CDR3 consists of 11 residues. CDR3 sequence (DNA): TGTGCCACCAGTGATTCCGGGAAAAAGTACTTC. It is translated as CATSDSGKKYF.

This clonotype was detected many times. J is TRBJ2-1 and V is TRBV6-1; a weak D match, TRBD2 (6 bases). This CDR3 contains 15 residues. The V gene lost 4 bases and the J gene lost 1 base, with 11 bases spanning the gap. Germline V gives CDR1 MNHNS, CDR2 SASEGT. The CDR3 DNA follows: TGTGCCAGCAGTGTTAATAGCGGTTCCTACAATGAGCAGTTCTTC. As protein: CASSVNSGSYNEQFF.

CDR3 sequence reads: CASSQGWTRFYNEQFF. The CDR3, as DNA: TGTGCCAGCAGCCAAGGCTGGACAAGATTCTACAATGAGCAGTTCTTC. The chain employs TRBV14 and TRBJ2-1, with D possibly being TRBD1 (5 bases). Germline assignment: CDR1 SGHDN and CDR2 FVKESK. The V and J ends lost 1 base and 3 bases respectively, with 13 bases between them. The CDR3 has 16 residues.

The chain joins TRBV5-6 to TRBJ2-6; D may correspond to TRBD1 or TRBD2 (5 bases each). CDR3 length: 17 residues. Germline CDR1 SGHDT, CDR2 YYEEEE. The V end lost 0 bases, the J end lost 2 bases, and 12 bases lay between the germline ends. The CDR3 bases are TGTGCCAGCAGCTTGGCCTTATTGGGGGCTGGGGCCAACGTCCTGACTTTC. It translates to CASSLALLGAGANVLTF.

This clonotype was detected ten times or more. The rearrangement uses TRBV29-1 and TRBJ2-7; 11 bases are shared with TRBD2. The CDR3 extends over 15 amino acids. Germline CDR1 reads SQVTM; CDR2 reads ANQGSEA. With V trimmed by 7 bases and J by 1 base, 9 bases remained unmatched. CDR3 sequence: CSALTSGSSSYEQYF. DNA for the CDR3: TGCAGCGCCTTAACTAGCGGGAGTTCGTCCTACGAGCAGTACTTC.

The chain employs TRBV5-1 and TRBJ2-1, with TRBD2 matching over 9 bases. With V trimmed by 7 bases and J by 5 bases, 10 bases remained unmatched. The CDR3 covers 15 residues. The germline V gene has CDR1 SGHRS and CDR2 YFSETQ. CDR3 in amino acids: CASGWGGRGNNEQFF. Written as DNA, the CDR3 is TGCGCCAGCGGTTGGGGCGGGAGGGGGAACAATGAGCAGTTCTTC.

This clonotype has a count of ten or more. V and J are TRBV10-3 and TRBJ1-2; 7 positions match TRBD1. Germline V gives CDR1 ENHRY, CDR2 SYGVKD. CDR3 size: 14 residues. J gave up 3 bases and V 3 bases, and 4 bases lay outside the gene matches. The CDR3 spells CAISDPDRYYGYTF. The CDR3 nucleotides are TGTGCCATCAGTGACCCGGACAGGTACTATGGCTACACCTTC.

Remarks on this clonotype: A read error may account for a junction end that differs from germline. CDR3 sequence (DNA): TGTGCCAGCAGCGAAGGACTAGCGGGAGGTGCAGATACGCAGTATTTT. It codes for CASSEGLAGGADTQYF. This chain joins TRBV2 and TRBJ2-3, with 14 bases lining up with TRBD2. CDR3 length: 16 residues. Germline CDR1 SNHLY, CDR2 FYNNEI.